This T cell receptor beta chain was captured by sequencing in a study of blood T cell repertoires in COVID-19. Across the study: COVID-19 samples from acute and convalescent phases originated in the United States, Italy and Spain. PBMCs, B-cell-depleted T cells, or T cells were the source of the cDNA or gDNA that made up the material.

With V trimmed by 5 bases and J by 4 bases, 10 bases remained unmatched. The germline V gene encodes CDR1 SGHTA and CDR2 FQGNSA. This CDR3 has 15 residues. Per the authors' pipeline: Amplification of reference gene primers was used by the study to estimate nucleated cell counts. Assay: immunoSEQ multiplex PCR; the TCRdb copy retains only in-frame clones and omits some. D and trimming were read from the DNA, whereas the V and J calls and clone size are those reported in that table. The table shows under 250,000 clones, with roughly 83% occurring only once. Seattle patients were enrolled during active infection and followed longitudinally.

The receptor was isolated from a woman at least 80 years old with COVID-19, enrolled during active disease. Sequenced: peripheral blood. J is TRBJ2-5 and V is TRBV7-2; 7 positions match TRBD1. The CDR3 loop is CASSPYRGRGETQYF. The CDR3 DNA follows: TGTGCCAGCAGCCCATACAGGGGAAGGGGAGAGACCCAGTACTTC.